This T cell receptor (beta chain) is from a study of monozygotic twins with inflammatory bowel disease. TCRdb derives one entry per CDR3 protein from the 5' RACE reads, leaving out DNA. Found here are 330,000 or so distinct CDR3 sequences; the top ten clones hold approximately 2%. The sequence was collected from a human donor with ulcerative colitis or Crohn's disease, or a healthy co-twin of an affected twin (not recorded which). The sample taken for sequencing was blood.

Here the CDR3 reads CASSQGGLRANSPLHF. This chain links TRBV4-1 with TRBJ1-6; TCRdb selects TRBD1, and the lack of DNA leaves this call unchecked. Germline V lookup: CDR1 MGHRA, CDR2 YSYEKL. CDR3 length equals 16 residues.